This record concerns one T cell receptor (beta chain) sequence. Enrollment of patients from Seattle took place during active infection, with longitudinal follow-up. The assay was immunoSEQ multiplex PCR, and TCRdb's table has in-frame clones only and misses some. This sample carries 68,000 or so clones, roughly nine tenths of them seen once, and the ten largest clones take 6.5% to 8%. Per the germline V gene, CDR1 is SGHRS and CDR2 is YFSETQ. V shed 5 bases, J shed 8 bases, and the junction held 7 bases outside the gene matches. This CDR3 contains 14 residues. This specimen comes from a study of blood T cell repertoires in COVID-19. At the level of the study: Sites in the United States, Italy and Spain provided acute and convalescent COVID-19 samples. PBMCs, B-cell-depleted T cells, or T cells provided the cDNA or gDNA that made up the material.

Sequencing was performed on peripheral blood. The TCR sequence derives from a man aged 40-55 years with COVID-19, enrolled during active disease. This rearrangement joins TRBV5-1 to TRBJ1-2; TRBD1 aligns across 12 bases. This CDR3 reads CASRIGTGGFGYTF. In DNA, the CDR3 is TGCGCCAGCAGGATCGGGACAGGGGGCTTCGGCTACACCTTC.